The clone carrying this T cell receptor beta chain showed up just once. Its cognate antigen is unknown. This sample is part of a study of cytomegalovirus exposure and HLA in healthy donors. Notes on the study in general: An analysis was carried out at a later point. It showed that HLA-associated TCR beta chains were more clonally expanded than equally common non-associated chains. Testing in vitro showed a few CMV-associated chains specific for CMV antigens.

Researchers ran the PCR with 60 Vbeta and 13 Jbeta primers. Method: immunoSEQ multiplex PCR; TCRdb's copy keeps in-frame clones and lacks some. The data contain about 110,000 clones, over 75% of them singletons. The sequencing input was PBMCs. This receptor was identified in a man aged 25-40 years in good health and CMV-seropositive.

The CDR3 nucleotides are TGCGCCAGCAGCCCGGACAGGGGAGATTCACCCCTCCACTTT. Protein sequence: CASSPDRGDSPLHF. The chain couples TRBV4-3 to TRBJ1-6; the match to TRBD1 covers 9 bases. The CDR3 is 14 amino acids. CDR1 and CDR2 (germline): LGHNA, YSLEER. Unmatched junction bases numbered 3, after V lost 4 bases and J lost 8 bases.